What follows are 17 T cell receptor beta chains derived from one specimen sequenced in a study of tissue T cells after allogeneic stem cell transplantation. The sample's time point: mouse harvest day 14 after allogeneic transplant. Each mouse received 10^7 T-cell-depleted marrow cells plus 10^6 splenic CD5+ T cells by tail vein. Measured with immunoSEQ multiplex PCR; TCRdb has only the in-frame clones, and not every one. Counted here are thousands of clones, roughly a third occurring once; the ten biggest clones make up 3% to 4%. Sequencing used skin. The receptors shown here come from a female BALB/c mouse given C57BL/6 T cells with graft-versus-host disease after an allogeneic hematopoietic cell transplant.

For this clone: Genes and germline come from the mouse. Sequencing ends 1 residue short of the CDR3 end; the germline J gene provides the rest. The chain has TRBV16 and TRBJ1-1; D is unresolved. V was pared by 1 base and J by 0 bases, with 3 bases between. CDR3 length equals 13 residues. Per germline, CDR1 SGHSA and CDR2 FRNQAP. Incomplete CDR3 DNA: TGTGCAAGCAGCTTAGTTACAAACACAGAAGTCTTC. The encoded protein is CASSLVTNTEVF. The whole CDR3 sequence reads CASSLVTNTEVFF.

This clone was detected only a few times. Here the gene names and germline are mouse. The read finishes 1 residue shy of the CDR3 end, and the germline J gene is used to complete it. V and J are TRBV13-2 and TRBJ2-7, with 9 bases that match TRBD2. The CDR3 is 15 residues long. Germline CDR1 reads NNHNN; CDR2 reads SYGAGS (reference sequence). Trimming at V came to 0 bases and at J to 6 bases, leaving 7 bases not matched to a gene. The CDR3 is CASGDAWLGGGEQYF. CDR3 bases read: TGTGCCAGCGGTGATGCCTGGCTGGGGGGGGGTGAACAGTAC.

In this sample, this clone turned up a few times. Gene and germline names: mouse. The observed sequence ends 1 residue before the CDR3 terminus, with the missing tail filled in from the germline J gene. The rearrangement links TRBV12-2 to TRBJ2-5; 10 nucleotides align to TRBD1. This CDR3 contains 13 residues. In germline, CDR1 is SGHLS, CDR2 HYDKME. V shed 2 bases, J shed 5 bases, and the junction held 0 bases outside the gene matches. The part of the CDR3 DNA that was read is TGTGCCAGCTCTCGACAGGGGGCAGACACCCAGTAC. Its protein product is CASSRQGADTQY. The full CDR3 protein is CASSRQGADTQYF.

Of note for this clone: The germline and genes are mouse ones. The read terminates 1 residue before the CDR3 end, so the remaining end is supplied by the germline J gene. This chain joins TRBV3 and TRBJ1-3; 8 bases agree with TRBD1. Germline CDR1 is SNHLY and CDR2 is FYNGKV (reference sequence). This CDR3 has 14 amino acids. The V and J ends lost 5 bases and 2 bases, in that order; junction bases with no gene match: 2. The CDR3 loop is CASSLQGAGNTLYF. The CDR3 DNA, read in part, is TGTGCCAGCAGCCTACAGGGGGCTGGAAATACGCTCTAT.

In its sample, this clone is medium-sized. Here the gene names and germline are mouse. The read halts 1 residue ahead of the CDR3 end, with the missing end drawn from the germline J gene. This chain joins TRBV29 and TRBJ1-3, with a tentative D call TRBD1 (5 bases). This CDR3 contains 12 residues. Looked up from germline, CDR1 is MSHET and CDR2 is SYDVDS. V was pared by 4 bases and J by 5 bases, with 6 bases between. The CDR3 DNA, read in part, is TGTGCTAGCAGTTCAGGGAGAAATACGCTCTAT. It yields the protein CASSSGRNTLY. The full CDR3 protein is CASSSGRNTLYF.

Turning to this clone: The gene symbols are mouse symbols. The sequenced fragment ends 1 residue before the CDR3 boundary, so the rest is inferred from the germline J gene. The chain carries TRBV13-1 and TRBJ2-5; D ambiguous. With 3 bases removed from V and 0 bases from J, the gap between germline ends came to 8 bases. Germline CDR1 reads NSHNY; CDR2 reads SYGAGN. This CDR3 has 14 amino acids. CDR3 region: CASSAMGNQDTQYF. The sequenced part of the CDR3 DNA is TGTGCCAGCAGTGCTATGGGTAACCAAGACACCCAGTAC.

With respect to this clone: The listed genes are named as in mouse. The CDR3 is cut off 1 residue early in the read; its end comes from the germline J gene. The chain employs TRBV5 and TRBJ2-1, with 7 bases lining up with TRBD2. V trimming: 2 bases; J trimming: 3 bases; junction bases outside the gene matches: 4. The CDR3 has 15 amino acids. Looked up from germline, CDR1 is LGHNA and CDR2 is YNLKQL (reference sequence). The DNA read from the CDR3 is TGTGCCAGCAGCCAATACTGGGGCCCCTATGCTGAGCAGTTC. The encoded protein is CASSQYWGPYAEQF. The whole CDR3 sequence reads CASSQYWGPYAEQFF.

This clone was detected only a few times. The listed genes are named as in mouse. The CDR3 reads CASSLDHNSPLYF. Partial CDR3 DNA: TGTGCAAGCAGCTTAGACCATAATTCGCCCCTCTAC. V and J are TRBV16 and TRBJ1-6; D ambiguous. The read halts 1 residue ahead of the CDR3 end, with the missing end drawn from the germline J gene. TRBJ1-6 is an ORF, with its function uncertain. V shed 0 bases and J shed 5 bases, with 2 bases lying between them. Germline lookup yields CDR1 SGHSA and CDR2 FRNQAP. The CDR3 has 13 residues.

This clone has more than one count but fewer than ten. Gene names are the mouse ones. The sequenced fragment ends 1 residue before the CDR3 boundary, so the rest is inferred from the germline J gene. The rearrangement links TRBV3 to TRBJ2-1; no reliable D call. The V end lost 3 bases, the J end lost 1 base, and 7 bases lay between the germline ends. The V gene's germline CDR1 is SNHLY and CDR2 FYNGKV (reference sequence). The CDR3 sequence is 14 residues long. The CDR3: CASSFLQNYAEQFF. The covered CDR3 bases are TGTGCCAGCAGCTTTTTACAAAACTATGCTGAGCAGTTC.

Only one count was recorded for this clone. The gene names given are mouse names. The CDR3 extends 1 residue past the end of the read, so its final part is completed from the germline J gene. The chain employs TRBV20 and TRBJ1-6; D unresolved. TRBJ1-6 is an open reading frame whose function is uncertain. Trimming left V 1 base short and J 3 bases short, with 4 bases between. The CDR3 covers 13 residues. Germline V gene lookup returns CDR1 GFQATS and CDR2 STVNSAI. The sequenced part of the CDR3 DNA is TGTGGTGCTAGGGCCAACTATAATTCGCCCCTCTAC. Protein product: CGARANYNSPLY. The full CDR3 is CGARANYNSPLYF.

Remarks on this clone: Gene names denote mouse genes. The read terminates 1 residue before the CDR3 end, so the remaining end is supplied by the germline J gene. The chain carries TRBV3 and TRBJ2-5; D may be TRBD1 (5 bases). The CDR3 has 11 residues. In germline, CDR1 is SNHLY, CDR2 FYNGKV (reference sequence). Trimming took 3 bases from V and 11 from J, leaving 9 bases between them. CDR3 amino acids: CASSFDSYQYF. The part of the CDR3 DNA that was read is TGTGCCAGCAGCTTCGACAGTTACCAGTAC.

To note about this clone: The gene symbols are mouse symbols. With the read ending 1 residue before the CDR3 end, the germline J gene is used to fill in that end. The chain joins TRBV5 to TRBJ2-3, with D possibly TRBD2 on 5 matching bases. The ends were cut back, 4 bases at V and 0 bases at J, with 8 bases in the middle. Germline V CDR1 and CDR2: LGHNA, YNLKQL (reference sequence). This CDR3 is 14 amino acids long. CDR3 in amino acids: CASSPGSSAETLYF. CDR3 bases read: TGTGCCAGCAGCCCTGGGTCTAGTGCAGAAACGCTGTAT.

This clone was detected only a few times. The gene names given are mouse names. The CDR3 end falls 1 residue outside the read, so it is completed with the germline J gene. The genes are TRBV26 and TRBJ1-1; D is uncertain. Trimming pared 0 bases from V and 1 base from J, leaving 6 bases between. Germline CDR1 and CDR2: KGHPV and FQNQEV (reference sequence). CDR3 length equals 14 residues. The CDR3 bases that were read are TGTGCCAGCAGTCTGTCTTCAGAAAACACAGAAGTCTTC. Its translation is CASSLSSENTEVF. The entire CDR3 is CASSLSSENTEVFF. The complete variable domain, with remaining parts taken from reference TRBV26 and TRBJ1-1, reads NSKVIQTPRYLVKGQGQKAKMRCIPEKGHPVVFWYQQNKNNEFKFLINFQNQEVLQQIDMTEKRFSAECPSNSPCSLEIQSSEAGDSALYLCASSLSSENTEVFFGKGTRLTVV.

Concerning this clone: Genes here carry mouse names. Sequencing ends 1 residue short of the CDR3 end; the germline J gene provides the rest. This sequence joins TRBV26 and TRBJ1-5; 8 positions match TRBD1. The CDR3 spans 14 residues. Germline V gene data show CDR1 as KGHPV and CDR2 as FQNQEV (reference sequence). With 4 bases clipped from V and 3 bases from J, the junction kept 2 bases outside the gene matches. CDR3 sequence reads: CASSRQGSNQAPLF. Partial CDR3 DNA: TGTGCCAGCAGTCGACAGGGGAGCAACCAGGCTCCGCTT. The entire variable domain, with the rest obtained from reference TRBV26 and TRBJ1-5, is as follows: NSKVIQTPRYLVKGQGQKAKMRCIPEKGHPVVFWYQQNKNNEFKFLINFQNQEVLQQIDMTEKRFSAECPSNSPCSLEIQSSEAGDSALYLCASSRQGSNQAPLFGEGTRLSVL.

Notes on this clone: The gene symbols are mouse symbols. Sequencing ends 1 residue short of the CDR3 end; the germline J gene provides the rest. The chain links TRBV3 to TRBJ2-4; 10 nucleotides align to TRBD1. The V gene's germline CDR1 is SNHLY and CDR2 FYNGKV (reference sequence). This CDR3 has 17 amino acids. The V and J ends lost 2 bases and 0 bases, in that order; junction bases with no gene match: 5. CDR3: CASSLRGQGSSQNTLYF. Partial CDR3 DNA: TGTGCCAGCAGCTTAAGGGGACAGGGGTCTAGTCAAAACACCTTGTAC.

With respect to this clone: The gene names given are mouse names. The read comes to an end 1 residue before the CDR3 does, leaving the germline J gene to fill in the end. V usage is TRBV5 and J usage is TRBJ2-7; TRBD2 matches 8 bases. Germline V CDR1 and CDR2: LGHNA, YNLKQL (reference sequence). There are 14 residues in the CDR3. V shed 0 bases, J shed 2 bases, and the junction held 0 bases outside the gene matches. The covered CDR3 bases are TGTGCCAGCAGCCAAGACTGGGGGGCCTATGAACAGTAC. This gives the protein CASSQDWGAYEQY. The CDR3, in full, reads CASSQDWGAYEQYF.

This clone was observed a handful of times. All gene names here are mouse names. The read terminates 1 residue before the CDR3 end, so the remaining end is supplied by the germline J gene. The V call is TRBV26, the J call TRBJ1-3; TRBD1 is a possible D gene (5 bases). Germline CDR1 KGHPV, CDR2 FQNQEV (reference sequence). The CDR3 runs to 15 residues. The V gene lost 0 bases and the J gene lost 0 bases, with 6 bases spanning the gap. CDR3 sequence: CASSLSQGSGNTLYF. The DNA read from the CDR3 is TGTGCCAGCAGTCTGTCTCAGGGTTCTGGAAATACGCTCTAT.